The T cell receptor (beta chain) under discussion was sequenced for a study of blood T cell repertoires in COVID-19. Cohort placement rested on clinical history that participants reported themselves. Method: immunoSEQ multiplex PCR; TCRdb's copy keeps in-frame clones and lacks some. The top ten hold about 3% of the sample, which has roughly 230,000 clones, 65% to 85% seen once. Per the germline V gene, CDR1 is GTSNPN and CDR2 is SVGIG (reference sequence). The CDR3 has 14 amino acids. The germline V and J ends were trimmed by 0 bases and 5 bases, with 13 bases remaining between them. The source material was PBMCs or T cells enriched from blood (not recorded which). This TCR was recovered from a man over 45 who had recovered from COVID-19. The gene calls are TRBV30 and TRBJ2-5; perhaps TRBD1 as D (6 bases). CDR3: CAWSVIGGRETQYF. The CDR3 region has the DNA TGTGCCTGGAGTGTAATAGGGGGACGGGAGACCCAGTACTTC.